The clone carrying this TCR beta chain has only a few counts. Its cognate antigen is unknown. This specimen comes from a study of blood T cells in healthy people across ages. Study observations and caveats: With naive T cell percentage, TCR beta diversity showed a strong correlation.

Looked up from germline, CDR1 is SGHRS and CDR2 is YFSETQ. This CDR3 has 12 amino acids. V lost 4 bases and J 9 bases, leaving 13 bases between the germline ends. Isolated PBMCs totaled at least 6 million in each sample. The second PCR ran about 6 to 11 cycles with a sample-barcoded 5' primer and J-beta primers. Tagging of each cDNA molecule was performed by a template-switch adaptor with 12 random nucleotides. Every sample produced at least 2.5 million CDR3-containing paired-end reads. TCRdb passed the 5' RACE reads through MiXCR, listing each CDR3 protein once. This sample has 1.4 million or so distinct CDR3 sequences, with 35% to 45% found just once.

Sequencing input: blood. This chain links TRBV5-1 with TRBJ1-1; D remains ambiguous. This sequence was found in a woman under 30 in good health. CDR3 nucleotides: TGCGCCAGCAGCCTGGCCGGGATCCAAGCTTTCTTT. Amino acid sequence: CASSLAGIQAFF.